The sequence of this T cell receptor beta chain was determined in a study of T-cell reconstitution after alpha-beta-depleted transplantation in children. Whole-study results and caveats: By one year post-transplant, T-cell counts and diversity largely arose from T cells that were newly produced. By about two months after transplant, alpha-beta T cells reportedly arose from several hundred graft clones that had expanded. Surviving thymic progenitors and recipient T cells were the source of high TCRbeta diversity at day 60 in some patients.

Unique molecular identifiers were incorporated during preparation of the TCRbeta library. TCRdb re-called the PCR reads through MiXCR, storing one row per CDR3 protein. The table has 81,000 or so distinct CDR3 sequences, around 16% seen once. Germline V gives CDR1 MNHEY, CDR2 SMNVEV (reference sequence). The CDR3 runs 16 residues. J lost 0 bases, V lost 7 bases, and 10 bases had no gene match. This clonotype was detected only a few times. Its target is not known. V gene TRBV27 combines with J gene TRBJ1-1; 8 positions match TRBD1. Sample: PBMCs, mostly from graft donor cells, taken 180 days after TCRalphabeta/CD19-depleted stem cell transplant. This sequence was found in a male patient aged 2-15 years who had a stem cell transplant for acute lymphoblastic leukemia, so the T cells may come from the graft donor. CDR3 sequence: CASKEGRGPMNTEAFF. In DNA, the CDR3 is TGTGCCAGCAAAGAGGGCAGGGGGCCCATGAACACTGAAGCTTTCTTT.